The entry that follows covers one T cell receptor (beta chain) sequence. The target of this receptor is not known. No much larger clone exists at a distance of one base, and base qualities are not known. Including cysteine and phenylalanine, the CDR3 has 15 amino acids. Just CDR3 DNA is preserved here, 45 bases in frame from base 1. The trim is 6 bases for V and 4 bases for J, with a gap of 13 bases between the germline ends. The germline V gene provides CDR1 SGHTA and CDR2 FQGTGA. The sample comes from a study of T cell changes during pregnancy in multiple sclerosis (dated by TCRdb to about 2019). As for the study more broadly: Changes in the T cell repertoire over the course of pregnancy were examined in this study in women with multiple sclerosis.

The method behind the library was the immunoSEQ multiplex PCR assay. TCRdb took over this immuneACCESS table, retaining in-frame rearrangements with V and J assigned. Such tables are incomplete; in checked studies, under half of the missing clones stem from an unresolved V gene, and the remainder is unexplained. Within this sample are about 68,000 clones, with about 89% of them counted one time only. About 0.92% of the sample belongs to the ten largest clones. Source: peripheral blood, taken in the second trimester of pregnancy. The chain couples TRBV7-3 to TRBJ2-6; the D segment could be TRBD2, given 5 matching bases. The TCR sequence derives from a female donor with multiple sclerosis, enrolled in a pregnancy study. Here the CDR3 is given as CASSRTGKGANVLTF. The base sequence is TGTGCCAGCAGTAGGACCGGGAAAGGGGCCAACGTCCTGACTTTC.